This TCR beta chain stems from a study of T cell responses to AZD1222 COVID-19 vaccine. General study results and limits: Samples come after the peak T cell response, not at day 14. Seropositivity was recorded at baseline in only 6 or 7 AZD1222 recipients.

There are 15 residues in the CDR3. V shed 6 bases and J shed 0 bases, with 12 bases lying between them. Germline-derived CDR1 and CDR2 are LNHDA and SQIVND (reference sequence). Comment on this clone: No antigen is known for it.

The method was immunoSEQ multiplex PCR; TCRdb's version includes in-frame clones alone and lacks a portion of them. The data show under 100,000 clones, with 90% to 95% seen just once and approximately 6.5% held by the top ten. Sequences were derived from peripheral blood, sampled on day 0 of MenACWY control vaccination. The receptor's source is an adult in good health. The chain recombines TRBV19 with TRBJ1-5; TRBD1 is a possible D gene (6 bases). The CDR3 sequence is CASSLTGNSNQPQHF. As DNA, the CDR3 is TGTGCCAGTAGCTTAACAGGGAATAGCAATCAGCCCCAGCATTTT. Filled out from reference TRBV19 and TRBJ1-5, the complete variable domain reads DGGITQSPKYLFRKEGQNVTLSCEQNLNHDAMYWYRQDPGQGLRLIYYSQIVNDFQKGDIAEGYSVSREKKESFPLTVTSAQKNPTAFYLCASSLTGNSNQPQHFGDGTRLSIL.